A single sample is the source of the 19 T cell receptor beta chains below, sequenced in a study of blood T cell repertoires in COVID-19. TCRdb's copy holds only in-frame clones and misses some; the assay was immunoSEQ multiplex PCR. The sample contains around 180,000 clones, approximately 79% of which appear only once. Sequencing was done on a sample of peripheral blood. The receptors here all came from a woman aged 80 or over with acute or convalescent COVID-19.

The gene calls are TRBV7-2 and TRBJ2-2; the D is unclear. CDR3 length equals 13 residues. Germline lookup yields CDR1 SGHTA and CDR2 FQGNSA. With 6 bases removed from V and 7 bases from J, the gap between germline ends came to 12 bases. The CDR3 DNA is TGTGCCAGCAGGAAAAGCGTGGACGGGGAGCTGTTTTTT. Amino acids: CASRKSVDGELFF. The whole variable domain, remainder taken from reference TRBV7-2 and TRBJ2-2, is GAGVSQSPSNKVTEKGKDVELRCDPISGHTALYWYRQSLGQGLEFLIYFQGNSAPDKSGLPSDRFSAERTGGSVSTLTIQRTQQEDSAVYLCASRKSVDGELFFGEGSRLTVL.

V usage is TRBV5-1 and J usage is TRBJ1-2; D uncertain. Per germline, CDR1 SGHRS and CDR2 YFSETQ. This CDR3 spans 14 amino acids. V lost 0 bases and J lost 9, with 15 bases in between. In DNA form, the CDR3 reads TGCGCCAGCAGCTTGGACAGCCCAGCTGGTAGCTACACCTTC. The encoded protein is CASSLDSPAGSYTF.

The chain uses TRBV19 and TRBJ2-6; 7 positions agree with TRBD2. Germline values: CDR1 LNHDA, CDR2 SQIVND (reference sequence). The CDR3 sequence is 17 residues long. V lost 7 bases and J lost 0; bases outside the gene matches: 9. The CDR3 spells CASTLRGEFSGANVLTF. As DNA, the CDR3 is TGTGCCAGTACTCTTCGGGGGGAATTCTCTGGGGCCAACGTCCTGACTTTC.

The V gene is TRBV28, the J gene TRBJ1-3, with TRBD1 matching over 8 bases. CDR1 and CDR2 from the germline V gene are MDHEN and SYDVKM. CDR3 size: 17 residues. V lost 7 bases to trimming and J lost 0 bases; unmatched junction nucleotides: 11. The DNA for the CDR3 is TGTGCCAGCACAGGAGGGGGACAGGCATTCTCTGGAAACACCATATATTTT. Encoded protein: CASTGGGQAFSGNTIYF. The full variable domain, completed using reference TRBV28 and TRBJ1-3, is DVKVTQSSRYLVKRTGEKVFLECVQDMDHENMFWYRQDPGLGLRLIYFSYDVKMKEKGDIPEGYSVSREKKERFSLILESASTNQTSMYLCASTGGGQAFSGNTIYFGEGSWLTVV.

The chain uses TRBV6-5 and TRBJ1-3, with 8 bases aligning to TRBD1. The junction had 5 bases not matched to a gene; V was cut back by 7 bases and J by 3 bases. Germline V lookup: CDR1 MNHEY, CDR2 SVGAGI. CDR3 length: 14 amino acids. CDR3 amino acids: CASTMDRVGNTIYF. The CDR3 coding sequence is TGTGCCAGCACCATGGACAGGGTTGGAAACACCATATATTTT.

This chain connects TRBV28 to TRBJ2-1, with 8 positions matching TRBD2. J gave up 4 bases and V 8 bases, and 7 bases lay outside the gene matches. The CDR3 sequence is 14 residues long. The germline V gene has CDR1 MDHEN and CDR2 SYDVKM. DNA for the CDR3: TGTGCCAGCCTGGGGACTAGTCGTTACAATGAGCAGTTCTTC. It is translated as CASLGTSRYNEQFF.

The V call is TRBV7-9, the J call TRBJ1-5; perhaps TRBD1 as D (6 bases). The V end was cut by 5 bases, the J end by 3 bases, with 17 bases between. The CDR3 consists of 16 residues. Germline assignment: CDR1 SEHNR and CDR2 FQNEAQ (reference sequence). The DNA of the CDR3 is TGTGCCAGCAGCCGTAGCGGGGGGCGGATCAATCAGCCCCAGCATTTT. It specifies CASSRSGGRINQPQHF.

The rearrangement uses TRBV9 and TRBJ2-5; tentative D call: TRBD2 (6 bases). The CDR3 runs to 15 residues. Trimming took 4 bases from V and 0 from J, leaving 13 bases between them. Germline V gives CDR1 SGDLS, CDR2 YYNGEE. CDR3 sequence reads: CASSPGTLYQETQYF. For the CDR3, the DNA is TGTGCCAGCAGCCCAGGGACTTTGTACCAAGAGACCCAGTACTTC.

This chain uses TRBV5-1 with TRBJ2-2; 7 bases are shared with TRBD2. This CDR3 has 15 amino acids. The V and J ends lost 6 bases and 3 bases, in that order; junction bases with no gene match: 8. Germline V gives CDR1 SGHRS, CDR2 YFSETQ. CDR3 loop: CASMAKGRDTGELFF. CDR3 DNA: TGCGCCAGCATGGCTAAGGGGAGGGACACCGGGGAGCTGTTTTTT.

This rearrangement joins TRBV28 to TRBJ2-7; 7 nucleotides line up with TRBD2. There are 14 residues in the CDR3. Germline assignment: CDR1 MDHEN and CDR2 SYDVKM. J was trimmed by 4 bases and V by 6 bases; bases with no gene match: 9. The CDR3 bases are TGTGCCAGCAGAACTAGCGTCTCCCGGTACGAGCAGTACTTC. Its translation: CASRTSVSRYEQYF.

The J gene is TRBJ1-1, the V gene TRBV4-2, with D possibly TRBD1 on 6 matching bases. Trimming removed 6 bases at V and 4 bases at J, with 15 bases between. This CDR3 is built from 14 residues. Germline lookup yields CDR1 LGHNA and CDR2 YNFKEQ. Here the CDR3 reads CASSLTGSGTEAFF. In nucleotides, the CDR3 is TGTGCCAGCAGTCTAACAGGGTCGGGCACTGAAGCTTTCTTT.

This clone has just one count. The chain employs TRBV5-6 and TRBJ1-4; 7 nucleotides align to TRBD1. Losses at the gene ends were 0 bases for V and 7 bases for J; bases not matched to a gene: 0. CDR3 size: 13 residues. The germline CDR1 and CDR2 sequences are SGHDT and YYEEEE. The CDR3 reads CASSLDRGEKLFF. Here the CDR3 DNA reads TGTGCCAGCAGCTTGGACAGGGGTGAAAAACTGTTTTTT. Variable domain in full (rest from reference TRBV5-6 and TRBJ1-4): DAGVTQSPTHLIKTRGQQVTLRCSPKSGHDTVSWYQQALGQGPQFIFQYYEEEERQRGNFPDRFSGHQFPNYSSELNVNALLLGDSALYLCASSLDRGEKLFFGSGTQLSVL.

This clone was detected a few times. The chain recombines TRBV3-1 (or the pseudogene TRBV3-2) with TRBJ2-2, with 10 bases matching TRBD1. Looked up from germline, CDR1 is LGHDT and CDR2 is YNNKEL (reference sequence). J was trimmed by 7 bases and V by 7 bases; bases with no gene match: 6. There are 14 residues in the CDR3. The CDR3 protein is CASTLTGGVGELFF. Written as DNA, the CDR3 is TGTGCCAGCACCCTGACAGGGGGCGTCGGGGAGCTGTTTTTT.

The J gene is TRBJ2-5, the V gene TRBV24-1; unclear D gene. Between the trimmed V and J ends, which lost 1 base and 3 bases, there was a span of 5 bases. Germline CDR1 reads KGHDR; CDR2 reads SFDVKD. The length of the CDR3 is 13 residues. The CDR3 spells CATSDFHEETQYF. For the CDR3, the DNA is TGTGCCACCAGTGATTTCCATGAAGAGACCCAGTACTTC.

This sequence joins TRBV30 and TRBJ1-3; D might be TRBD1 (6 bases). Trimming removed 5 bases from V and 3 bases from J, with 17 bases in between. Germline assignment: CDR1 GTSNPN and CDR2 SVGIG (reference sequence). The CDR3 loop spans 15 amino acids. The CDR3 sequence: CAWAMAGDYGNTIYF. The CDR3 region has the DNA TGTGCCTGGGCCATGGCAGGGGATTATGGAAACACCATATATTTT.

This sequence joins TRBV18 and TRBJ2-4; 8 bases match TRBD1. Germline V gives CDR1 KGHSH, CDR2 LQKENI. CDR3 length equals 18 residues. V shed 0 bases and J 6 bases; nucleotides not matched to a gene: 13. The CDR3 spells CASSPPSRAGGAGNIQYF. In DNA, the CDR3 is TGTGCCAGCTCACCACCGAGTAGGGCAGGGGGCGCGGGAAACATTCAGTACTTC. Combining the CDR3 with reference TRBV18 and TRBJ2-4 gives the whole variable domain NAGVMQNPRHLVRRRGQEARLRCSPMKGHSHVYWYRQLPEEGLKFMVYLQKENIIDESGMPKERFSAEFPKEGPSILRIQQVVRGDSAAYFCASSPPSRAGGAGNIQYFGAGTRLSVL.

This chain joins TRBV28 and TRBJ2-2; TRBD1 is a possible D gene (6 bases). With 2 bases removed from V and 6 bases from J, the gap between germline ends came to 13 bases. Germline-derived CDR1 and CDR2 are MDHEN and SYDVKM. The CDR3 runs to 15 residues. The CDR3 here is CASSLISAGAGELFF. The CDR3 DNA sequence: TGTGCCAGCAGTTTAATTAGCGCAGGGGCCGGGGAGCTGTTTTTT.

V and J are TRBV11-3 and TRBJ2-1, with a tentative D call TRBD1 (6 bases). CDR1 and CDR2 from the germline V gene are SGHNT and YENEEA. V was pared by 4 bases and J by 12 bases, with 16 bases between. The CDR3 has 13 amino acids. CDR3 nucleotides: TGTGCCAGCAGCTCGACCCGCCAAGGGGGGCAGTTCTTC. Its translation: CASSSTRQGGQFF.

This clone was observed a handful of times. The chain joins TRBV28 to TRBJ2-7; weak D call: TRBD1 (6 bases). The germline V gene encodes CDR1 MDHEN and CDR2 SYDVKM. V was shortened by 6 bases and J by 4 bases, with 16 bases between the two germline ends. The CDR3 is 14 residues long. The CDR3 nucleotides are TGTGCCAGCAGATCCTCGGGACACCCATACGAGCAGTACTTC. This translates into CASRSSGHPYEQYF.